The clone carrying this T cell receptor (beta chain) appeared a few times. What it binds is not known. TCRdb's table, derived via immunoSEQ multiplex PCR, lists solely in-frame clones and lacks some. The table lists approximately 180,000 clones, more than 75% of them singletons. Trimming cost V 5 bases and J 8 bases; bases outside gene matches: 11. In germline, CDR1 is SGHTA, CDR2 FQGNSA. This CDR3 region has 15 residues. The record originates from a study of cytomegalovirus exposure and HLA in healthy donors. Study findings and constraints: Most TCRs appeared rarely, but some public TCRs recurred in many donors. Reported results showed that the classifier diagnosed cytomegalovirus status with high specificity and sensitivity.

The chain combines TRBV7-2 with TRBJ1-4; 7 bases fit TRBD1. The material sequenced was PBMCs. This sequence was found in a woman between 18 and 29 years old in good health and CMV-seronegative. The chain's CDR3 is CASSPQGGFGEKLFF. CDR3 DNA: TGTGCCAGCAGCCCCCAGGGGGGATTTGGAGAAAAACTGTTTTTT.